This T cell receptor beta chain was captured in a study of shared clonotypes between healthy human individuals. Germline CDR1 reads MDHEN; CDR2 reads SYDVKM. Trimming took 8 bases from V and 10 from J, leaving 20 bases between them. The CDR3 is 14 amino acids. There were no recent acute infections or vaccinations among the donors, who were healthy HIV-negative adults. Sequencing was performed with immunoSEQ multiplex PCR; in TCRdb, only in-frame clones are kept and a portion is missing. The repertoire holds under 2,500,000 clones, with approximately 96% as singletons. The chain uses TRBV28 and TRBJ1-4; D is possibly TRBD1 (5 bases). Sequencing input: naive CD4+ T cells sorted from blood. Subset defined: CD45RA+ positively selected. This receptor was identified in a man between 18 and 35 years old in good health. The CDR3 DNA reads TGTGCCAGCCAATCTGGAACTCAGGGCGGAAAACTGTTTTTT. Translated: CASQSGTQGGKLFF.